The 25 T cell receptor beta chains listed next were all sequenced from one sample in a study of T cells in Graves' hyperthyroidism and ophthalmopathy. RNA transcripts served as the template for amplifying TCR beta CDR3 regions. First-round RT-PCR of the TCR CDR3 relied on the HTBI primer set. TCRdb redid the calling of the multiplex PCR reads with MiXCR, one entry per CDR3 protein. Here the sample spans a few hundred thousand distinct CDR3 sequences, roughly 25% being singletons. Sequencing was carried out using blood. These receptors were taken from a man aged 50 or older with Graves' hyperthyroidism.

Here the CDR3 reads CASSEMLDTQYF. As DNA, the CDR3 is TGTGCCAGCAGCGAGATGCTAGATACGCAGTATTTT. The V and J genes are TRBV7-9 and TRBJ2-3; D gene uncertain. The CDR3 length is 12 residues. The germline V and J ends were trimmed by 5 bases and 5 bases, with 8 bases remaining between them. Per the germline V gene, CDR1 is SEHNR and CDR2 is FQNEAQ (reference sequence).

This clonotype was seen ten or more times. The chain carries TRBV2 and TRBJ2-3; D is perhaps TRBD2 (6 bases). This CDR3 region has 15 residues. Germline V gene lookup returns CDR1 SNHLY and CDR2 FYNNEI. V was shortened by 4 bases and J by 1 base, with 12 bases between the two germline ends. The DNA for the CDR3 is TGTGCCAGCAGTGTGGCGGGATTGGGCACAGATACGCAGTATTTT. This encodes CASSVAGLGTDTQYF.

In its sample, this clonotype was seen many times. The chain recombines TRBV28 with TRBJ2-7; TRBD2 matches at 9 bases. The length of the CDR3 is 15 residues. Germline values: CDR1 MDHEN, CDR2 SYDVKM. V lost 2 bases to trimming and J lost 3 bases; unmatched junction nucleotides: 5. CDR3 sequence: CASSLGLAGHYEQYF. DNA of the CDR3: TGTGCCAGCAGTTTAGGTCTAGCGGGACACTACGAGCAGTACTTC.

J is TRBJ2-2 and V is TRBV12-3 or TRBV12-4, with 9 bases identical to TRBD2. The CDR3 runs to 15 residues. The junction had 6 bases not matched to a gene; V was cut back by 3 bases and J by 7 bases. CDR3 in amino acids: CASSLSGRMFGELFF. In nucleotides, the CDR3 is TGTGCCAGCAGTTTGAGCGGGAGGATGTTCGGGGAGCTGTTTTTT.

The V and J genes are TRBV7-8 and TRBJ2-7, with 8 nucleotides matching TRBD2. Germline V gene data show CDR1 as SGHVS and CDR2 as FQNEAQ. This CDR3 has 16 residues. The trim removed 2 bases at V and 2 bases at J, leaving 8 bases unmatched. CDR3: CASSLIALAGAYEQYF. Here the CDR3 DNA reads TGTGCCAGCAGCTTAATTGCTCTAGCGGGTGCCTACGAGCAGTACTTC. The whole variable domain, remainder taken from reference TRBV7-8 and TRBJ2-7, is GAGVSQSPRYKVAKRGQDVALRCDPISGHVSLFWYQQALGQGPEFLTYFQNEAQLDKSGLPSDRFFAERPEGSVSTLKIQRTQQEDSAVYLCASSLIALAGAYEQYFGPGTRLTVT.

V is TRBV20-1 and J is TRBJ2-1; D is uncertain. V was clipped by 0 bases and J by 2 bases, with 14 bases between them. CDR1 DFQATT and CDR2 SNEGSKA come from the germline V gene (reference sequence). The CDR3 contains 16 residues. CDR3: CSARDWGKTTYNEQFF. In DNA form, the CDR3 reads TGCAGTGCTAGAGATTGGGGAAAGACAACCTACAATGAGCAGTTCTTC.

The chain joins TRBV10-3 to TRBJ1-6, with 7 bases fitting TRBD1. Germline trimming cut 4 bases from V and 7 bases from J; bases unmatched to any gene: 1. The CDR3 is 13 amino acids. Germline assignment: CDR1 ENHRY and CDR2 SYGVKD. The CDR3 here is CAISVQGNSPLHF. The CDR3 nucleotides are TGTGCCATCAGTGTACAGGGGAATTCACCCCTCCACTTT.

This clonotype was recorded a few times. The CDR3: CASSLGLAVVPDTQYF. DNA for the CDR3: TGTGCCAGCAGCCTGGGACTAGCCGTCGTCCCAGATACGCAGTATTTT. V gene TRBV7-9 combines with J gene TRBJ2-3; 9 bases agree with TRBD2. The germline V gene has CDR1 SEHNR and CDR2 FQNEAQ (reference sequence). With 5 bases clipped from V and 4 bases from J, the junction kept 10 bases outside the gene matches. The CDR3 totals 16 residues. Full variable domain (remainder filled in from reference TRBV7-9 and TRBJ2-3): DTGVSQNPRHKITKRGQNVTFRCDPISEHNRLYWYRQTLGQGPEFLTYFQNEAQLEKSRLLSDRFSAERPKGSFSTLEIQRTEQGDSAMYLCASSLGLAVVPDTQYFGPGTRLTVL.

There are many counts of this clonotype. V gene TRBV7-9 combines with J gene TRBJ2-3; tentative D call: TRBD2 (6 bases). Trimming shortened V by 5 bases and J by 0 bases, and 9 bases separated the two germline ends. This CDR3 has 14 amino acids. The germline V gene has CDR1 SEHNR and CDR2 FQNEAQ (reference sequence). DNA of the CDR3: TGTGCCAGCAGCGGAGGGCATAGCACAGATACGCAGTATTTT. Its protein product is CASSGGHSTDTQYF.

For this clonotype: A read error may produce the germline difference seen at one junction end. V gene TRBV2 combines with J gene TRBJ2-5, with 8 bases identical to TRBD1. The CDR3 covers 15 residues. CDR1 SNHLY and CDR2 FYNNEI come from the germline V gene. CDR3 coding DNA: TGTGCCACCAGTGACACCCACAGGGGGCAAGAGACCCAGTACTTC. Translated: CATSDTHRGQETQYF.

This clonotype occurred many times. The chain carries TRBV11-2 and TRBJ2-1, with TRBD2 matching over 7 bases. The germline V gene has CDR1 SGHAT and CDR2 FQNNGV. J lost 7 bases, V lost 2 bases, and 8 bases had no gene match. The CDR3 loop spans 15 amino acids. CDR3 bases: TGTGCCAGCAGCTTATTATTGGGGGGGGGGAATGAGCAGTTCTTC. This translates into CASSLLLGGGNEQFF.

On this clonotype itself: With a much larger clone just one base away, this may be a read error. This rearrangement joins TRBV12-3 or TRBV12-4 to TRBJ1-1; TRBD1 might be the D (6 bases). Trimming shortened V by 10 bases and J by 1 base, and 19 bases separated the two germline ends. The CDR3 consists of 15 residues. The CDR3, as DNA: TGTGCCACCACTAGGGGGGTTTTAGGGAACACTGAAGCTTTCTTT. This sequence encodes CATTRGVLGNTEAFF.

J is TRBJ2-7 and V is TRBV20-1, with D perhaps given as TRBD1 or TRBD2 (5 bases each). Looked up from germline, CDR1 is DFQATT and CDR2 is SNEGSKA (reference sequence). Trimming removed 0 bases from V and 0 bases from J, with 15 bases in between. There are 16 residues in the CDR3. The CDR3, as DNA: TGCAGTGCTAGAGATACGGGACCGAACCCCTCCTACGAGCAGTACTTC. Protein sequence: CSARDTGPNPSYEQYF.

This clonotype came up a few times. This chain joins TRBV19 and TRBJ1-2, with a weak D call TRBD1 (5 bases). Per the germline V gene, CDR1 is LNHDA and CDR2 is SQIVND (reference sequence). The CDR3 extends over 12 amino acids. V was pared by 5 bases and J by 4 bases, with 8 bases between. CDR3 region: CASSEGIYGYTF. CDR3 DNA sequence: TGTGCCAGTAGTGAGGGGATCTATGGCTACACCTTC. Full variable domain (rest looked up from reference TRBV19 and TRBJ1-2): DGGITQSPKYLFRKEGQNVTLSCEQNLNHDAMYWYRQDPGQGLRLIYYSQIVNDFQKGDIAEGYSVSREKKESFPLTVTSAQKNPTAFYLCASSEGIYGYTFGSGTRLTVV.

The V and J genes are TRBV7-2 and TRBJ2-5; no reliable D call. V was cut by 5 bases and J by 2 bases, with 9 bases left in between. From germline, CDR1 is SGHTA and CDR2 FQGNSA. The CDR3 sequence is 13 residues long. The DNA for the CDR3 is TGTGCCAGCAGCCGGTCCCTACAAGAGACCCAGTACTTC. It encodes CASSRSLQETQYF.

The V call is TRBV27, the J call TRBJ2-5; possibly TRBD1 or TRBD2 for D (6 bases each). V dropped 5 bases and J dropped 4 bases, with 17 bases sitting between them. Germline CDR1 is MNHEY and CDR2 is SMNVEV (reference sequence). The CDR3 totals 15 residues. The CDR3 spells CASSTLEGGRETQYF. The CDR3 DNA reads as TGTGCCAGCAGTACCCTAGAGGGGGGCCGAGAGACCCAGTACTTC.

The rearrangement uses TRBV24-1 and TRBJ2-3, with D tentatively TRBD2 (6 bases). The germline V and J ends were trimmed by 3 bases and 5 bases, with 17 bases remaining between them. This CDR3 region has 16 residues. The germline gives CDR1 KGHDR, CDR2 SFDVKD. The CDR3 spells CATSDRLSGVGDTQYF. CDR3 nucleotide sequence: TGTGCCACCAGTGATAGACTTTCGGGAGTAGGAGATACGCAGTATTTT.

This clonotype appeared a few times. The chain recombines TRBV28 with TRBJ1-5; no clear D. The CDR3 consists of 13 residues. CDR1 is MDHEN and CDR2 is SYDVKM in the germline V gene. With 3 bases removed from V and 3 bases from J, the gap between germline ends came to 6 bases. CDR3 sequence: CASSLQDNQPQHF. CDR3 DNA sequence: TGTGCCAGCAGTTTGCAGGACAATCAGCCCCAGCATTTT.

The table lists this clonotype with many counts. The CDR3: CASSDGLHEQYF. The CDR3 nucleotides are TGTGCCAGCTCCGACGGGCTCCACGAGCAGTACTTC. The chain recombines TRBV11-2 with TRBJ2-7; no clear D gene. CDR1 and CDR2 from the germline V gene are SGHAT and FQNNGV. V dropped 8 bases and J dropped 5 bases, with 13 bases sitting between them. CDR3 length: 12 residues.

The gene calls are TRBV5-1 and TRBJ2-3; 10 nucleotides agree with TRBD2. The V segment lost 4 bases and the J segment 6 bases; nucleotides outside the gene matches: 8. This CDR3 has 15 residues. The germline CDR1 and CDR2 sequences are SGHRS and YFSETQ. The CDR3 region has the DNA TGCGCCAGCAGCGCCGGGACTAGCGTTTCTGATACGCAGTATTTT. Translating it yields CASSAGTSVSDTQYF.

CDR3 coding DNA: TGTGCCAGCAGTTTAGCCCTGACAGGTGGGGGCTACGAGCAGTACTTC. As protein: CASSLALTGGGYEQYF. V usage is TRBV12-3 or TRBV12-4 and J usage is TRBJ2-7, with a tentative D call TRBD1 (6 bases). Trimming pared 0 bases from V and 3 bases from J, leaving 15 bases between. The CDR3 loop spans 16 amino acids.

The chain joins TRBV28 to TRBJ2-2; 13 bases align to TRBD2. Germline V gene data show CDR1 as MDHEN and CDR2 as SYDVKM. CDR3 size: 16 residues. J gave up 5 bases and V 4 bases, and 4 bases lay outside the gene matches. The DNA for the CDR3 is TGTGCCAGCAGTTCCGGGACTAGCGGGAAGACCGGGGAGCTGTTTTTT. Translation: CASSSGTSGKTGELFF.

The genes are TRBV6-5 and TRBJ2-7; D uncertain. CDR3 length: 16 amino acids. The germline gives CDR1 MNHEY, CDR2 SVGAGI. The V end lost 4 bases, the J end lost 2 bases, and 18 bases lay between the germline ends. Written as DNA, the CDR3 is TGTGCCAGCAGTTCCCGAGACCCTCTCCCCACCTACGAGCAGTACTTC. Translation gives CASSSRDPLPTYEQYF.

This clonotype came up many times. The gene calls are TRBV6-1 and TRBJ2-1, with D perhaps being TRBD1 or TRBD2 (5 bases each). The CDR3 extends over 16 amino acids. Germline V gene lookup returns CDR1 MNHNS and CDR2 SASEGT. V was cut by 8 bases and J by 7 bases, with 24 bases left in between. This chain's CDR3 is CASRKDQSWGGNEQFF. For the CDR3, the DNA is TGTGCCAGCCGTAAGGACCAAAGTTGGGGCGGGAATGAGCAGTTCTTC.

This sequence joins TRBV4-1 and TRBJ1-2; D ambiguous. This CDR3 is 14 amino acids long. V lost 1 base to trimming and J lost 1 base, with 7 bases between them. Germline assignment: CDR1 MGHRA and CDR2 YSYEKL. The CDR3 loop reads CASSQGAVNYGYTF. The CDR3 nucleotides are TGCGCCAGCAGCCAAGGGGCTGTTAACTATGGCTACACCTTC.